This TCR beta chain was captured by sequencing in a study of long-term antiretroviral therapy in people with HIV. Researchers report immunoSEQ v3.0 was run at survey level. Method: immunoSEQ multiplex PCR; TCRdb's copy keeps in-frame clones and lacks some. The repertoire holds 25,000 or so clones, around 80% seen once, with about a tenth in the top ten. Germline CDR1 is LNHDA and CDR2 is SQIVND (reference sequence). V lost 4 bases and J lost 2, with 8 bases in between. The CDR3 runs to 13 residues. Material: unsorted PBMCs, obtained 1.5 years before starting antiretroviral therapy. The rearrangement uses TRBV19 and TRBJ1-1; perhaps TRBD1 as D (6 bases). This TCR was recovered from a man aged 18 to 29 with HIV. CDR3: CASSRGTNTEAFF. The CDR3 DNA sequence: TGTGCCAGTAGTAGGGGGACAAACACTGAAGCTTTCTTT.